The next 25 T cell receptor beta chains were all read from a single sample in a study of T cell responses to AZD1222 COVID-19 vaccine. Sequencing used immunoSEQ multiplex PCR; TCRdb keeps in-frame clones, though not all of them. In the table there are more than 85,000 clones, 92% of which are singletons. The sequencing here drew on peripheral blood, taken 28 days after the second AZD1222 dose. These TCRs come from an adult who received the AZD1222 COVID-19 vaccine.

The J gene is TRBJ1-1, the V gene TRBV12-3 or TRBV12-4; D is ambiguous. The CDR3 covers 13 residues. V lost 0 bases and J 11 bases, leaving 13 bases between the germline ends. In nucleotides, the CDR3 is TGTGCCAGCAGTTTAGCGGCCGATTCCGACGCTTTCTTT. This sequence encodes CASSLAADSDAFF.

CDR3 sequence reads: CASSGEGSGGPPAQYF. The CDR3 DNA reads as TGTGCCAGCAGCGGGGAGGGCAGCGGGGGTCCCCCGGCGCAGTATTTT. The chain carries TRBV5-6 and TRBJ2-3; 8 nucleotides line up with TRBD2. The CDR3 has 16 residues. V was clipped by 4 bases and J by 10 bases; unmatched bases: 17. CDR1 SGHDT and CDR2 YYEEEE come from the germline V gene.

The chain combines TRBV12-5 with TRBJ1-4, with a tentative D call TRBD1 (6 bases). CDR3 length equals 13 residues. Germline V CDR1 and CDR2: LGHNT, FRNRAP. V was clipped by 6 bases and J by 7 bases, with 12 bases between them. CDR3 in amino acids: CASGTGRSEKLFF. The CDR3 DNA sequence: TGTGCTAGTGGAACAGGGAGGTCTGAAAAACTGTTTTTT. Filled out from reference TRBV12-5 and TRBJ1-4, the complete variable domain reads DARVTQTPRHKVTEMGQEVTMRCQPILGHNTVFWYRQTMMQGLELLAYFRNRAPLDDSGMPKDRFSAEMPDATLATLKIQPSEPRDSAVYFCASGTGRSEKLFFGSGTQLSVL.

The gene calls are TRBV30 and TRBJ2-4; D remains unclear. There are 12 residues in the CDR3. Germline CDR1 is GTSNPN and CDR2 is SVGIG (reference sequence). V shed 5 bases and J shed 9 bases, with 14 bases lying between them. CDR3 residues: CAWAVATSIQYF. CDR3 in DNA: TGTGCCTGGGCTGTAGCTACGAGCATTCAGTACTTC.

The V gene is TRBV4-3, the J gene TRBJ1-5; D is perhaps TRBD1 (6 bases). The CDR3 contains 15 residues. The V gene lost 4 bases and the J gene lost 7 bases, with 17 bases spanning the gap. Germline CDR1 reads LGHNA; CDR2 reads YSLEER. DNA for the CDR3: TGCGCCAGCAGCCCCCAGCAGGGGTCGGCGCAGCCCCAGCATTTT. It codes for CASSPQQGSAQPQHF.

V and J are TRBV27 and TRBJ1-3; D call uncertain. Trimming shortened V by 6 bases and J by 0 bases, and 9 bases separated the two germline ends. Looked up from germline, CDR1 is MNHEY and CDR2 is SMNVEV (reference sequence). There are 14 residues in the CDR3. The CDR3 sequence is CASSAWISGNTIYF. CDR3 DNA: TGTGCCAGCAGCGCTTGGATCTCTGGAAACACCATATATTTT.

This chain uses TRBV6-5 with TRBJ1-4; D gene ambiguous. CDR1 and CDR2 (germline): MNHEY, SVGAGI. V lost 5 bases to trimming and J lost 4 bases, with 11 bases between them. This CDR3 contains 14 residues. The CDR3 protein is CASSRRSFNEKLFF. The DNA for the CDR3 is TGTGCCAGCAGTCGGCGATCTTTTAATGAAAAACTGTTTTTT.

This chain connects TRBV6-5 to TRBJ2-1, with 9 bases lining up with TRBD1. The V and J ends lost 7 bases and 7 bases, in that order; junction bases with no gene match: 8. The V gene's germline CDR1 is MNHEY and CDR2 SVGAGI. The CDR3 contains 14 residues. The CDR3 spells CASKTGQGGNEQFF. Written as DNA, the CDR3 is TGTGCCAGCAAGACGGGACAGGGTGGGAATGAGCAGTTCTTC.

J is TRBJ2-5 and V is TRBV12-3 or TRBV12-4; D not certain. The CDR3 loop spans 13 amino acids. The ends were cut back, 2 bases at V and 5 bases at J, with 9 bases in the middle. The CDR3 DNA reads TGTGCCAGCAGTTTACAAGTCTCGGAGACCCAGTACTTC. This translates into CASSLQVSETQYF.

The chain combines TRBV28 with TRBJ2-6; a weak D match, TRBD1 (6 bases). Germline V gene data show CDR1 as MDHEN and CDR2 as SYDVKM. The germline V and J ends were trimmed by 6 bases and 0 bases, with 15 bases remaining between them. This CDR3 has 17 residues. The CDR3 DNA reads TGTGCCAGCAGACAGGACAGAGAGAGCTCTGGGGCCAACGTCCTGACTTTC. It specifies CASRQDRESSGANVLTF.

The CDR3 region is CASSDGSGGATGELFF. For the CDR3, the DNA is TGTGCCAGCAGTGACGGAAGCGGGGGGGCGACCGGGGAGCTGTTTTTT. The chain has TRBV6-4 and TRBJ2-2; 10 nucleotides match TRBD2. The CDR3 consists of 16 residues. The V gene end was trimmed by 2 bases and the J gene end by 5 bases; junction bases not matched to a gene: 5. The germline gives CDR1 MRHNA, CDR2 SNTAGT.

The chain recombines TRBV19 with TRBJ1-2; 9 bases align to TRBD1. The CDR3 length is 13 residues. The germline V gene encodes CDR1 LNHDA and CDR2 SQIVND (reference sequence). V shed 6 bases, J shed 4 bases, and the junction held 3 bases outside the gene matches. This CDR3 is CASRSGQGYGYTF. CDR3 sequence (DNA): TGTGCCAGTAGATCGGGACAGGGCTATGGCTACACCTTC.

The J gene is TRBJ1-5, the V gene TRBV28; D is ambiguous. The CDR3 is made up of 14 amino acids. Trimming took 6 bases from V and 3 from J, leaving 12 bases between them. Germline CDR1 reads MDHEN; CDR2 reads SYDVKM. This chain's CDR3 is CASSPLSLNQPQHF. The CDR3 DNA is TGTGCCAGCAGCCCCTTAAGCCTCAATCAGCCCCAGCATTTT.

The V gene is TRBV7-9, the J gene TRBJ2-3; 7 nucleotides align to TRBD1. Germline values: CDR1 SEHNR, CDR2 FQNEAQ (reference sequence). The CDR3 is made up of 17 amino acids. V was clipped by 5 bases and J by 2 bases; unmatched bases: 13. CDR3 in amino acids: CASSTNDAGTDTDTQYF. CDR3 nucleotides: TGTGCCAGCAGCACAAACGATGCCGGGACAGACACAGATACGCAGTATTTT.

This sequence joins TRBV3-1 (or the pseudogene TRBV3-2) and TRBJ1-1; D call uncertain. The CDR3 is made up of 13 amino acids. V lost 6 bases and J 6 bases, leaving 14 bases between the germline ends. Germline CDR1 reads LGHDT; CDR2 reads YNNKEL (reference sequence). CDR3 loop: CASRPGVSAEAFF. In nucleotides, the CDR3 is TGTGCCAGCAGGCCCGGGGTGAGCGCTGAAGCTTTCTTT.

DNA for the CDR3: TGTGCCAGCCTCCCCAATAGCAATCAGCCCCAGCATTTT. Translated, it gives CASLPNSNQPQHF. The V and J genes are TRBV6-5 and TRBJ1-5; no firm D call. Germline CDR1 reads MNHEY; CDR2 reads SVGAGI. V was shortened by 8 bases and J by 0 bases, with 8 bases between the two germline ends. CDR3 length equals 13 residues.

The chain uses TRBV7-2 and TRBJ1-1, with a weak D call TRBD1 (6 bases). The germline CDR1 and CDR2 sequences are SGHTA and FQGNSA. The CDR3 contains 13 residues. Trimming removed 4 bases at V and 3 bases at J, with 9 bases between. Written as DNA, the CDR3 is TGTGCCAGCAGCTCGGAGGGGGACACTGAAGCTTTCTTT. Translated, it gives CASSSEGDTEAFF.

This chain links TRBV4-1 with TRBJ2-3; TRBD1 is a possible D gene (6 bases). Germline V gene sequence: CDR1 MGHRA, CDR2 YSYEKL. This CDR3 contains 16 residues. The V end lost 5 bases, the J end lost 0 bases, and 15 bases lay between the germline ends. This chain's CDR3 is CASSTPRQVSTDTQYF. In nucleotides, the CDR3 is TGCGCCAGCAGCACCCCTAGACAGGTCAGCACAGATACGCAGTATTTT.

V and J are TRBV10-3 and TRBJ1-3, with D uncertain. Germline-derived CDR1 and CDR2 are ENHRY and SYGVKD. The CDR3 is made up of 14 amino acids. The germline V and J ends were trimmed by 1 base and 0 bases, with 4 bases remaining between them. This chain's CDR3 is CAISEYSSGNTIYF. CDR3 DNA sequence: TGTGCCATCAGTGAGTATAGCTCTGGAAACACCATATATTTT.

The chain carries TRBV11-3 and TRBJ2-7; D remains unclear. The V gene lost 1 base and the J gene lost 0 bases, with 7 bases spanning the gap. The CDR3 covers 14 residues. CDR1 SGHNT and CDR2 YENEEA come from the germline V gene. This CDR3 is CASSLVASSYEQYF. Here the CDR3 DNA reads TGTGCCAGCAGCTTAGTCGCCAGCTCCTACGAGCAGTACTTC.

This chain connects TRBV11-3 to TRBJ2-2; D may match TRBD1 or TRBD2 (5 bases each). Germline loops: CDR1 SGHNT, CDR2 YENEEA. V gave up 5 bases and J gave up 1 base, with 11 bases separating them. The CDR3 has 15 residues. The CDR3 here is CASSPGRRNTGELFF. The CDR3 DNA reads as TGTGCCAGCAGCCCGGGACGGAGGAACACCGGGGAGCTGTTTTTT.

J is TRBJ2-7 and V is TRBV6-6; TRBD1 matches at 7 bases. This CDR3 has 14 amino acids. Germline V lookup: CDR1 MNHNY, CDR2 SVGAGI (reference sequence). With V trimmed by 5 bases and J by 0 bases, 4 bases remained unmatched. As DNA, the CDR3 is TGTGCCAGCAGTACGACAGGGAGCTCCTACGAGCAGTACTTC. As protein: CASSTTGSSYEQYF.

The rearrangement uses TRBV4-3 and TRBJ2-6; 11 nucleotides line up with TRBD2. This CDR3 spans 18 amino acids. The trim removed 3 bases at V and 3 bases at J, leaving 7 bases unmatched. The germline V gene encodes CDR1 LGHNA and CDR2 YSLEER. The CDR3 DNA follows: TGCGCCAGCAGCCAGATGACTAGCGGGGTCGGTGGGGCCAACGTCCTGACTTTC. Its protein is CASSQMTSGVGGANVLTF.

The chain uses TRBV5-1 and TRBJ2-4, with D uncertain. Trimming stripped 0 bases from V and 2 bases from J, with 9 bases between. The CDR3 loop spans 15 amino acids. CDR1 SGHRS and CDR2 YFSETQ come from the germline V gene. The chain's CDR3 is CASSLVPGTKNIQYF. In DNA form, the CDR3 reads TGCGCCAGCAGCTTGGTTCCCGGAACCAAAAACATTCAGTACTTC.

The chain couples TRBV11-3 to TRBJ2-3; D gene ambiguous. Trimming stripped 5 bases from V and 6 bases from J, with 12 bases between. Germline values: CDR1 SGHNT, CDR2 YENEEA. The CDR3 runs 13 residues. The CDR3 loop reads CASSVSPPDTQYF. The CDR3 bases are TGTGCCAGCAGCGTTTCACCGCCGGATACGCAGTATTTT.